These T cell receptor beta chains were read from a single sample in a study of cytomegalovirus exposure and HLA in healthy donors. Produced via immunoSEQ multiplex PCR; TCRdb's table is partial and in-frame only. Among 100,000 to 150,000 clones, around 76% were seen once, and the ten largest hold 30%. Sequencing was carried out using PBMCs. Receptor source: a man between 60 and 70 years old in good health and CMV-seropositive. Both conserved end residues are part of each CDR3. The D gene is left open where the match is weak. Clone size is given for some rows only: seen once, a few or many times, or a class if the clone is expanded.

J gene: TRBJ1-6; V gene: TRBV6-1; D gene: -; clone size: -; CDR3 protein: CASRDRPNSPLHF; CDR3 DNA: TGTGCCAGCAGGGACAGACCGAATTCACCCCTCCACTTT
J gene: TRBJ2-7; V gene: TRBV19; D gene: -; clone size: -; CDR3 protein: CASSIGGGHEQYF; CDR3 DNA: TGTGCCAGTAGTATTGGGGGGGGCCACGAGCAGTACTTC
J gene: TRBJ2-5; V gene: TRBV5-1; D gene: TRBD2; clone size: few; CDR3 protein: CASSTTGTGGEIAQYF; CDR3 DNA: TGCGCCAGCAGCACTACCGGGACTGGGGGGGAGATAGCCCAGTACTTC
J gene: TRBJ1-1; V gene: TRBV9; D gene: -; clone size: -; CDR3 protein: CASSAGVQANTEAFF; CDR3 DNA: TGTGCCAGCAGTGCGGGCGTACAAGCGAACACTGAAGCTTTCTTT
J gene: TRBJ1-1; V gene: TRBV5-1; D gene: -; clone size: -; CDR3 protein: CASSFGAGDTEAFF; CDR3 DNA: TGCGCCAGCAGCTTCGGGGCGGGGGACACTGAAGCTTTCTTT
J gene: TRBJ2-7; V gene: TRBV28; D gene: -; clone size: -; CDR3 protein: CASSSSFGTHEQYF; CDR3 DNA: TGTGCCAGCAGTTCCTCTTTTGGTACACACGAGCAGTACTTC
J gene: TRBJ2-3; V gene: TRBV5-4; D gene: -; clone size: -; CDR3 protein: CASSSKDSARDTQYF; CDR3 DNA: TGTGCCAGCAGCTCTAAGGACAGTGCACGAGATACGCAGTATTTT
J gene: TRBJ2-7; V gene: TRBV5-5; D gene: -; clone size: -; CDR3 protein: CASSLIGYEQYF; CDR3 DNA: TGTGCCAGCAGCCTGATCGGCTACGAGCAGTACTTC
J gene: TRBJ1-1; V gene: TRBV18; D gene: -; clone size: -; CDR3 protein: CASSPGGDTEAFF; CDR3 DNA: TGTGCCAGCTCACCCGGCGGTGACACTGAAGCTTTCTTT
J gene: TRBJ2-6; V gene: TRBV2; D gene: -; clone size: -; CDR3 protein: CASREGAGGANVLTF; CDR3 DNA: TGTGCCAGCAGGGAGGGGGCGGGAGGGGCCAACGTCCTGACTTTC
J gene: TRBJ2-2; V gene: TRBV2; D gene: TRBD1; clone size: -; CDR3 protein: CASSELGGGTGELFF; CDR3 DNA: TGTGCCAGCAGTGAACTAGGGGGCGGGACCGGGGAGCTGTTTTTT
J gene: TRBJ1-1; V gene: TRBV7-3; D gene: TRBD1; clone size: once; CDR3 protein: CASSLTGDRSTEAFF; CDR3 DNA: TGTGCCAGCAGCTTAACAGGGGACAGAAGTACTGAAGCTTTCTTT
J gene: TRBJ2-7; V gene: TRBV6-6; D gene: TRBD1; clone size: -; CDR3 protein: CASSLAGGSYEQYF; CDR3 DNA: TGTGCCAGCAGTTTAGCAGGGGGCTCCTACGAGCAGTACTTC
J gene: TRBJ2-1; V gene: TRBV2; D gene: -; clone size: few; CDR3 protein: CASSQISEQFF; CDR3 DNA: TGTGCCAGCAGTCAGATTAGCGAGCAGTTCTTC